Presented here are 32 T cell receptor beta chains from one specimen sequenced in a study of T cell responses to AZD1222 COVID-19 vaccine. Libraries were prepared by immunoSEQ multiplex PCR; TCRdb keeps only in-frame clonotypes and omits some of them. The sample records under 130,000 clones, 87% being singletons. Sequencing used peripheral blood, obtained 28 days after the second AZD1222 dose. These receptors came from an adult who received the AZD1222 COVID-19 vaccine.

This chain uses TRBV28 with TRBJ2-7, with D tentatively TRBD1 (5 bases). V lost 3 bases and J lost 2, with 14 bases in between. Germline V CDR1 and CDR2: MDHEN, SYDVKM. This CDR3 region has 15 residues. CDR3 bases: TGTGCCAGCAGTTTTGTCCAGGGATTAACCTACGAGCAGTACTTC. It codes for CASSFVQGLTYEQYF.

The table lists this clone with a few counts. The V gene is TRBV2, the J gene TRBJ1-1; D may be TRBD1 (5 bases). The CDR3 spans 15 residues. Germline V gene sequence: CDR1 SNHLY, CDR2 FYNNEI. The V and J ends lost 6 bases and 0 bases respectively, with 14 bases between them. The CDR3 DNA is TGTGCCAGCAGGAGGCCTCAGGGTTTGAACACTGAAGCTTTCTTT. Translation: CASRRPQGLNTEAFF.

This clone was seen only once. This chain links TRBV3-1 (or the pseudogene TRBV3-2) with TRBJ1-5; D is perhaps TRBD1 (5 bases). The germline gives CDR1 LGHDT, CDR2 YNNKEL (reference sequence). CDR3 length: 19 residues. The ends were cut back, 0 bases at V and 5 bases at J, with 23 bases in the middle. CDR3 in amino acids: CASSQDRDPRGEWDQPQHF. The CDR3 DNA sequence: TGTGCCAGCAGCCAAGATCGTGATCCGCGAGGGGAGTGGGATCAGCCCCAGCATTTT.

This clone was detected only once. This chain joins TRBV18 and TRBJ1-6, with 8 bases matching TRBD1. With 1 base clipped from V and 10 bases from J, the junction kept 6 bases outside the gene matches. Germline V gene sequence: CDR1 KGHSH, CDR2 LQKENI. The CDR3 sequence is 15 residues long. In DNA form, the CDR3 reads TGTGCCAGCTCACCACGACAGGGGAACAACTCACCCCTCCACTTT. This codes for CASSPRQGNNSPLHF.

The chain combines TRBV2 with TRBJ1-2; tentatively, D is TRBD1 (6 bases). CDR3 length: 15 residues. Looked up from germline, CDR1 is SNHLY and CDR2 is FYNNEI. V lost 7 bases, J lost 0 bases, and 15 bases lay in between. In DNA, the CDR3 is TGTGCCAGCACACGGACAGATTTAGCTAACTATGGCTACACCTTC. Translating gives CASTRTDLANYGYTF.

This sequence joins TRBV4-2 and TRBJ2-7; TRBD2 agrees at 12 bases. With 1 base clipped from V and 4 bases from J, the junction kept 2 bases outside the gene matches. The CDR3 spans 15 residues. Germline CDR1 reads LGHNA; CDR2 reads YNFKEQ. The CDR3 spells CASSQVGLAGYEQYF. The DNA of the CDR3 is TGTGCCAGCAGCCAAGTAGGACTAGCGGGGTACGAGCAGTACTTC.

The chain couples TRBV5-4 to TRBJ2-5; 10 bases agree with TRBD2. This CDR3 region has 15 residues. Germline assignment: CDR1 SGHNT and CDR2 YYREEE (reference sequence). The V segment lost 5 bases and the J segment 1 base; nucleotides outside the gene matches: 5. The DNA of the CDR3 is TGTGCCAGCAGTCCGTCTAGCGGGGGCCAAGAGACCCAGTACTTC. Protein: CASSPSSGGQETQYF.

The V gene is TRBV7-9, the J gene TRBJ2-7; 7 bases are a match to TRBD2. The CDR3 is made up of 18 amino acids. Germline assignment: CDR1 SEHNR and CDR2 FQNEAQ (reference sequence). The V gene end was trimmed by 5 bases and the J gene end by 4 bases; junction bases not matched to a gene: 20. The CDR3 sequence: CASSTSRREGLKGYEQYF. The CDR3 nucleotides are TGTGCCAGCAGCACCTCACGCAGGGAGGGCCTGAAGGGGTACGAGCAGTACTTC.

The chain carries TRBV6-1 and TRBJ1-1; 12 positions match TRBD1. The trim removed 2 bases at V and 11 bases at J, leaving 12 bases unmatched. This CDR3 is built from 16 residues. In germline, CDR1 is MNHNS, CDR2 SASEGT. CDR3: CASSEITGTGGAEAFF. In DNA, the CDR3 is TGTGCCAGCAGTGAAATTACCGGGACAGGGGGCGCGGAGGCTTTCTTT.

The J gene is TRBJ1-1, the V gene TRBV19; no definite D call. The V end was cut by 7 bases, the J end by 3 bases, with 6 bases between. Germline V gives CDR1 LNHDA, CDR2 SQIVND (reference sequence). CDR3 length equals 11 residues. Here the CDR3 DNA reads TGTGCCAGTACAGGATACACTGAAGCTTTCTTT. This translates into CASTGYTEAFF.

This clone was counted once. The chain has TRBV25-1 and TRBJ1-1; TRBD1 might be the D (5 bases). There are 13 residues in the CDR3. The V end lost 8 bases, the J end lost 7 bases, and 17 bases lay between the germline ends. Germline-derived CDR1 and CDR2 are MGHDK and SYGVNS. This chain's CDR3 is CASGSPGEIEAFF. In nucleotides, the CDR3 is TGTGCCAGCGGGAGCCCGGGGGAAATTGAAGCTTTCTTT.

This clone was seen a few times. The chain has TRBV21-1 and TRBJ2-7; the table's D gene call, TRBD1, was not cross checked with the DNA. TRBV21-1 is given as a pseudogene. The length of the CDR3 is 16 residues. The CDR3 spells CASSSGQGGRTYEQYF. CDR3 nucleotides: TGTGCCAGCAGCTCGGGACAGGGGGGCCGTACCTACGAGCAGTACTTC.

This clone was seen a single time. A junction end diverges from the germline sequence, so it may reflect a read error. This chain joins TRBV28 and TRBJ1-5, with D maybe TRBD1 (6 bases). The CDR3 loop spans 16 amino acids. Germline V gene data show CDR1 as MDHEN and CDR2 as SYDVKM. DNA of the CDR3: TGTGCCAGCACTTTAGGGGGGGGCTTACGGCATCAGCCCCAGCATTTT. Translating it yields CASTLGGGLRHQPQHF.

The V and J genes are TRBV19 and TRBJ1-1; TRBD1 might be the D (5 bases). The V end was cut by 7 bases, the J end by 5 bases, with 17 bases between. CDR1 is LNHDA, CDR2 SQIVND, per germline (reference sequence). The CDR3 extends over 14 amino acids. The CDR3 loop is CASTSGGRNTEAFF. The CDR3 bases are TGTGCCAGTACCTCGGGGGGTAGGAATACTGAAGCTTTCTTT.

The CDR3 spells CASSGGSISPLHF. CDR3 nucleotides: TGTGCCAGCAGTGGCGGGTCTATCTCACCCCTCCACTTT. This chain connects TRBV2 to TRBJ1-6; D ambiguous. Germline CDR1 and CDR2: SNHLY and FYNNEI. The CDR3 spans 13 residues. Trimming took 4 bases from V and 10 from J, leaving 11 bases between them.

J is TRBJ1-1 and V is TRBV4-1; TRBD1 matches at 9 bases. Trimming cost V 4 bases and J 1 base; bases outside gene matches: 13. The CDR3 totals 18 residues. Germline V CDR1 and CDR2: MGHRA, YSYEKL. The CDR3 is CASSRGTGSYFRNTEAFF. CDR3 in DNA: TGCGCCAGCAGCCGAGGGACAGGGAGTTATTTTAGGAACACTGAAGCTTTCTTT.

V usage is TRBV5-8 and J usage is TRBJ2-7; either TRBD1 or TRBD2 may supply D (5 bases each). This CDR3 has 14 amino acids. V lost 2 bases and J 6 bases, leaving 15 bases between the germline ends. Germline values: CDR1 SGHTS, CDR2 YDEGEE. The CDR3 DNA reads as TGTGCCAGCAGCTTACTGGGGACCTCCCTCGAGCAGTACTTC. Protein product: CASSLLGTSLEQYF.

This clone was counted a few times. The chain recombines TRBV3-1 (or the pseudogene TRBV3-2) with TRBJ1-4; 7 nucleotides line up with TRBD1. The CDR3 runs to 14 residues. CDR1 LGHDT and CDR2 YNNKEL come from the germline V gene (reference sequence). Trimming at V came to 4 bases and at J to 8 bases, leaving 7 bases not matched to a gene. CDR3: CASSLDRFGEKLFF. CDR3 coding DNA: TGTGCCAGCAGCCTGGACAGGTTTGGAGAAAAACTGTTTTTT.

The genes are TRBV28 and TRBJ1-1; D is unresolved. CDR1 is MDHEN and CDR2 is SYDVKM in the germline V gene. The CDR3 runs 16 residues. The V gene lost 1 base and the J gene lost 4 bases, with 16 bases spanning the gap. CDR3 sequence (DNA): TGTGCCAGCAGTTTATACACGAGGGTAAGAAGCACTGAAGCTTTCTTT. Its translation: CASSLYTRVRSTEAFF.

The chain recombines TRBV4-1 with TRBJ2-2; the D gene is possibly TRBD1 (6 bases). The germline V and J ends were trimmed by 7 bases and 6 bases, with 12 bases remaining between them. The CDR3 is made up of 13 amino acids. From germline, CDR1 is MGHRA and CDR2 YSYEKL. CDR3: CASTYRDPGELFF. DNA of the CDR3: TGCGCCAGCACCTACAGGGACCCCGGGGAGCTGTTTTTT.

The chain uses TRBV30 and TRBJ1-3; possible D gene TRBD1, 6 bases. Germline V lookup: CDR1 GTSNPN, CDR2 SVGIG (reference sequence). This CDR3 has 14 residues. The ends were cut back, 2 bases at V and 0 bases at J, with 8 bases in the middle. The CDR3 DNA sequence: TGTGCCTGGAGTAGAGGGGGCTCTGGAAACACCATATATTTT. Protein product: CAWSRGGSGNTIYF.

The chain is built from TRBV5-1 and TRBJ2-7, with TRBD1 matching 10 bases. The germline V gene encodes CDR1 SGHRS and CDR2 YFSETQ. V trimming: 3 bases; J trimming: 4 bases; junction bases outside the gene matches: 7. The CDR3 length is 15 residues. The CDR3 nucleotides read TGCGCCAGCAGCTCTCCCGGGACAGGGGAATACGAGCAGTACTTC. Translated: CASSSPGTGEYEQYF.

A word on this clone: Additional DNA sequences in this sample encode the identical CDR3. The chain links TRBV27 to TRBJ2-2, with TRBD1 matching 7 bases. CDR3 length: 15 amino acids. Germline values: CDR1 MNHEY, CDR2 SMNVEV (reference sequence). J lost 0 bases, V lost 5 bases, and 3 bases had no gene match. The CDR3 DNA reads as TGTGCCAGCAGTCTGACAGGGTCGAACACCGGGGAGCTGTTTTTT. As protein: CASSLTGSNTGELFF.

The chain recombines TRBV6-5 with TRBJ1-6, with no clear D. V dropped 4 bases and J dropped 10 bases, with 8 bases sitting between them. The CDR3 is 12 amino acids. Germline V gives CDR1 MNHEY, CDR2 SVGAGI. The CDR3 here is CASSSDLSPLHF. In DNA form, the CDR3 reads TGTGCCAGCAGTTCGGACCTATCACCCCTCCACTTT.

This clone was seen more than once but under ten times. The V call is TRBV27, the J call TRBJ1-2, with D unclear. Looked up from germline, CDR1 is MNHEY and CDR2 is SMNVEV (reference sequence). The CDR3 spans 13 residues. V dropped 2 bases and J dropped 8 bases, with 12 bases sitting between them. Written as DNA, the CDR3 is TGTGCCAGCAGTTTAACTGTAGGTTCAGGCTACACCTTC. Amino acid sequence: CASSLTVGSGYTF.

The V call is TRBV7-2, the J call TRBJ2-3; 15 bases agree with TRBD2. Germline V gives CDR1 SGHTA, CDR2 FQGNSA. V was clipped by 1 base and J by 6 bases; unmatched bases: 8. This CDR3 spans 18 amino acids. The CDR3 loop is CASSLEGRTSGRVDTQYF. The DNA of the CDR3 is TGTGCCAGCAGCTTAGAAGGACGGACTAGCGGGAGGGTGGATACGCAGTATTTT.

This chain connects TRBV5-6 to TRBJ2-4; 9 bases line up with TRBD2. This CDR3 comprises 15 residues. CDR1 is SGHDT, CDR2 YYEEEE, per germline. Losses at the gene ends were 3 bases for V and 7 bases for J; bases not matched to a gene: 8. The DNA of the CDR3 is TGTGCCAGCAGCTCGGGACTAGCCTCTCTCAACATTCAGTACTTC. The encoded protein is CASSSGLASLNIQYF.

The chain is built from TRBV9 and TRBJ1-5; TRBD1 might be the D (5 bases). The V end was cut by 1 base, the J end by 0 bases, with 8 bases between. The germline CDR1 and CDR2 sequences are SGDLS and YYNGEE. This CDR3 has 15 residues. The CDR3 coding sequence is TGTGCCAGCAGCGTATCAGGGAATAGCAATCAGCCCCAGCATTTT. Its protein product is CASSVSGNSNQPQHF. Using reference TRBV9 and TRBJ1-5 for the parts outside the CDR3, the full variable domain is DSGVTQTPKHLITATGQRVTLRCSPRSGDLSVYWYQQSLDQGLQFLIQYYNGEERAKGNILERFSAQQFPDLHSELNLSSLELGDSALYFCASSVSGNSNQPQHFGDGTRLSIL.

The chain has TRBV4-1 and TRBJ1-2; maybe TRBD1 (5 bases). V was cut by 0 bases and J by 8 bases, with 19 bases left in between. The CDR3 extends over 16 amino acids. The V gene's germline CDR1 is MGHRA and CDR2 YSYEKL. This CDR3 reads CASSQDAGRLRRGYTF. The CDR3 nucleotides read TGCGCCAGCAGCCAAGACGCAGGGCGTCTGCGGAGAGGCTACACCTTC.

V gene TRBV4-3 combines with J gene TRBJ1-5; D may be TRBD1 (5 bases). This CDR3 is 16 amino acids long. Per the germline V gene, CDR1 is LGHNA and CDR2 is YSLEER. V was cut by 1 base and J by 6 bases, with 16 bases left in between. The CDR3 DNA follows: TGCGCCAGCAGCCAAGGGATATGGGTGGGGGGTCAGCCCCAGCATTTT. It specifies CASSQGIWVGGQPQHF.

This sequence joins TRBV3-1 (or the pseudogene TRBV3-2) and TRBJ2-5; D call uncertain. The CDR3 covers 14 residues. Trimming removed 4 bases from V and 6 bases from J, with 15 bases in between. Looked up from germline, CDR1 is LGHDT and CDR2 is YNNKEL (reference sequence). CDR3 protein: CASSPESGSKTQYF. As DNA, the CDR3 is TGTGCCAGCAGCCCCGAGTCCGGAAGTAAGACCCAGTACTTC.

This clone has only one observation. The chain couples TRBV7-9 to TRBJ2-2; D ambiguous. CDR1 and CDR2 (germline): SEHNR, FQNEAQ (reference sequence). The CDR3 spans 16 residues. Trimming took off 1 base at V and 4 bases at J, with 13 bases between the two ends. In DNA, the CDR3 is TGTGCCAGCAGCTTAGGTACGCGGTCCGGCACCGGGGAGCTGTTTTTT. Amino acids: CASSLGTRSGTGELFF.